Below are 29 T cell receptor beta chains sequenced from a single sample in a study of blood T cell repertoires in COVID-19. The protocol was immunoSEQ multiplex PCR, while the TCRdb copy is restricted to in-frame clones and leaves out a portion. The sample holds some 380,000 clones, roughly 90% seen once. Sequenced sample: PBMCs or T cells enriched from blood (not recorded which). The source of these receptors is a woman aged 40 to 55 with acute COVID-19.

The gene calls are TRBV12-3 or TRBV12-4 and TRBJ1-5; D remains unclear. Trimming shortened V by 5 bases and J by 2 bases, and 4 bases separated the two germline ends. This CDR3 has 12 amino acids. CDR3 DNA: TGTGCCAGCAGTCCGGGCAATCAGCCCCAGCATTTT. Protein sequence: CASSPGNQPQHF.

The CDR3 is CASRLQGRHNEQFF. As DNA, the CDR3 is TGTGCCAGTAGGCTACAGGGGCGGCACAATGAGCAGTTCTTC. The chain couples TRBV19 to TRBJ2-1; TRBD1 agrees at 7 bases. Per germline, CDR1 LNHDA and CDR2 SQIVND (reference sequence). The CDR3 runs to 14 residues. V lost 6 bases to trimming and J lost 5 bases; unmatched junction nucleotides: 7. The whole variable domain, filled in from reference TRBV19 and TRBJ2-1, reads DGGITQSPKYLFRKEGQNVTLSCEQNLNHDAMYWYRQDPGQGLRLIYYSQIVNDFQKGDIAEGYSVSREKKESFPLTVTSAQKNPTAFYLCASRLQGRHNEQFFGPGTRLTVL.

The gene calls are TRBV7-6 and TRBJ2-7; TRBD1 matches at 9 bases. The CDR3 is made up of 16 amino acids. Trimming at V came to 4 bases and at J to 2 bases, leaving 9 bases not matched to a gene. Germline loops: CDR1 SGHVS, CDR2 FNYEAQ. CDR3 in DNA: TGTGCCAGCAGCTCAAAGCCGGGACAGGGACCCTACGAGCAGTACTTC. As protein: CASSSKPGQGPYEQYF.

V and J are TRBV24-1 and TRBJ1-2, with 7 bases identical to TRBD1. The germline V gene encodes CDR1 KGHDR and CDR2 SFDVKD. The CDR3 sequence is 17 residues long. The trim removed 4 bases at V and 5 bases at J, leaving 15 bases unmatched. The CDR3 region has the DNA TGTGCCACCAGTGAGCGAACAGGGGCTGCGGGGCCTTATGGCTACACCTTC. This translates into CATSERTGAAGPYGYTF.

CDR3 coding DNA: TGTGCCAGCAGCTATCCCGACAGGGAGGAGACCCAGTACTTC. Residues: CASSYPDREETQYF. The chain couples TRBV5-4 to TRBJ2-5; 7 bases agree with TRBD1. V lost 3 bases and J lost 5; bases outside the gene matches: 7. The CDR3 runs 14 residues. The V gene's germline CDR1 is SGHNT and CDR2 YYREEE (reference sequence).

J is TRBJ2-3 and V is TRBV9; 10 bases are shared with TRBD2. The V gene end was trimmed by 7 bases and the J gene end by 3 bases; junction bases not matched to a gene: 5. The germline CDR1 and CDR2 sequences are SGDLS and YYNGEE. The CDR3 spans 14 residues. The CDR3 region is CASQGGLATDTQYF. Here the CDR3 DNA reads TGTGCCAGCCAAGGGGGACTAGCGACAGATACGCAGTATTTT.

The chain is built from TRBV15 and TRBJ1-2; D is undetermined. CDR1 and CDR2 from the germline V gene are LNHNV and YYDKDF (reference sequence). The CDR3 covers 15 residues. V was shortened by 0 bases and J by 4 bases, with 12 bases between the two germline ends. The CDR3 DNA reads TGTGCCACCAGCAGAGACTCCTCCCTCCTCTATGGCTACACCTTC. Encoded protein: CATSRDSSLLYGYTF.

This clone has a single count. The chain is built from TRBV12-3 or TRBV12-4 and TRBJ1-3; possible D gene TRBD1, 5 bases. The V end was cut by 3 bases, the J end by 7 bases, with 7 bases between. The length of the CDR3 is 12 residues. The CDR3 loop is CASSLRGNTIYF. As DNA, the CDR3 is TGTGCCAGCAGTTTGCGGGGGAACACCATATATTTT.

The chain employs TRBV5-6 and TRBJ2-7; D not certain. CDR1 SGHDT and CDR2 YYEEEE come from the germline V gene. This CDR3 is built from 13 residues. V lost 4 bases and J 2 bases, leaving 10 bases between the germline ends. Here the CDR3 reads CASSDYSPYEQYF. CDR3 coding DNA: TGTGCCAGCAGCGATTACAGCCCCTACGAGCAGTACTTC.

This sequence joins TRBV13 and TRBJ1-2; 8 bases agree with TRBD1. CDR1 is PRHDT and CDR2 is FYEKMQ in the germline V gene (reference sequence). V was clipped by 2 bases and J by 5 bases; unmatched bases: 7. The CDR3 runs to 15 residues. The CDR3 is CASSLPRQGIYGYTF. Written as DNA, the CDR3 is TGTGCCAGCAGCTTACCCCGACAGGGGATATATGGCTACACCTTC.

The chain recombines TRBV11-2 with TRBJ2-3, with D maybe TRBD1 (6 bases). The V gene lost 6 bases and the J gene lost 5 bases, with 15 bases spanning the gap. Germline V CDR1 and CDR2: SGHAT, FQNNGV. CDR3 size: 14 residues. The CDR3 DNA is TGTGCCAGCAGAAAAATCTCAGGGGTAGATACGCAGTATTTT. It is translated as CASRKISGVDTQYF.

V is TRBV7-6 and J is TRBJ2-1; TRBD2 might be the D (6 bases). V was clipped by 1 base and J by 7 bases, with 11 bases between them. CDR3 length: 14 amino acids. CDR1 and CDR2 (germline): SGHVS, FNYEAQ. The CDR3 reads CASSLGLVGNEQFF. The CDR3 coding sequence is TGTGCCAGCAGCTTAGGACTAGTCGGGAATGAGCAGTTCTTC.

The chain couples TRBV7-8 to TRBJ1-6; 8 bases match TRBD1. V lost 5 bases and J lost 9; bases outside the gene matches: 6. CDR1 and CDR2 from the germline V gene are SGHVS and FQNEAQ. This CDR3 comprises 14 residues. The CDR3 is CASSPDRVVSPLHF. For the CDR3, the DNA is TGTGCCAGCAGCCCGGACAGGGTGGTTTCACCCCTCCACTTT.

The rearrangement joins TRBV5-6 to TRBJ1-2; D unresolved. CDR1 SGHDT and CDR2 YYEEEE come from the germline V gene. This CDR3 region has 18 residues. V gave up 4 bases and J gave up 0 bases, with 22 bases separating them. CDR3 nucleotides: TGTGCCAGCAGCCTTACTATCAGTCCCCTCCGGGCTAACTATGGCTACACCTTC. Translated, it gives CASSLTISPLRANYGYTF. Based on the CDR3 plus reference TRBV5-6 and TRBJ1-2, the full variable domain is DAGVTQSPTHLIKTRGQQVTLRCSPKSGHDTVSWYQQALGQGPQFIFQYYEEEERQRGNFPDRFSGHQFPNYSSELNVNALLLGDSALYLCASSLTISPLRANYGYTFGSGTRLTVV.

The chain recombines TRBV12-5 with TRBJ1-1; D is uncertain. CDR1 LGHNT and CDR2 FRNRAP come from the germline V gene. The CDR3 sequence is 14 residues long. V lost 0 bases and J 1 base, leaving 6 bases between the germline ends. CDR3 amino acids: CASGLVPGNTEAFF. CDR3 in DNA: TGTGCTAGTGGTTTGGTACCGGGGAACACTGAAGCTTTCTTT. Supplemented by reference TRBV12-5 and TRBJ1-1, the full variable domain reads DARVTQTPRHKVTEMGQEVTMRCQPILGHNTVFWYRQTMMQGLELLAYFRNRAPLDDSGMPKDRFSAEMPDATLATLKIQPSEPRDSAVYFCASGLVPGNTEAFFGQGTRLTVV.

J is TRBJ1-1 and V is TRBV19; no firm D call. Germline loops: CDR1 LNHDA, CDR2 SQIVND (reference sequence). Trimming removed 3 bases from V and 6 bases from J, with 8 bases in between. The CDR3 has 12 residues. CDR3 loop: CASSIPPSEAFF. The CDR3 region has the DNA TGTGCCAGTAGTATCCCCCCCTCTGAAGCTTTCTTT. Supplemented by reference TRBV19 and TRBJ1-1, the full variable domain reads DGGITQSPKYLFRKEGQNVTLSCEQNLNHDAMYWYRQDPGQGLRLIYYSQIVNDFQKGDIAEGYSVSREKKESFPLTVTSAQKNPTAFYLCASSIPPSEAFFGQGTRLTVV.

V usage is TRBV6-4 and J usage is TRBJ2-5; TRBD2 matches 8 bases. The ends lost 5 bases at V and 5 bases at J; junction bases unmatched: 13. CDR1 MRHNA and CDR2 SNTAGT come from the germline V gene. This CDR3 has 16 residues. In nucleotides, the CDR3 is TGTGCCAGCAGTAACCCCCATAGCGGGACCGAGGAGACCCAGTACTTC. This translates into CASSNPHSGTEETQYF.

V and J are TRBV5-1 and TRBJ2-1; 8 nucleotides line up with TRBD2. The CDR3 extends over 15 amino acids. J was trimmed by 12 bases and V by 4 bases; bases with no gene match: 15. The germline CDR1 and CDR2 sequences are SGHRS and YFSETQ. CDR3 sequence reads: CASSRTGLDEMGQFF. The CDR3 DNA sequence: TGCGCCAGCAGCAGGACGGGACTAGACGAAATGGGGCAGTTCTTC.

The rearrangement uses TRBV6-1 and TRBJ1-4; 11 bases agree with TRBD1. Trimming cost V 4 bases and J 5 bases; bases outside gene matches: 6. The CDR3 totals 16 residues. Germline V lookup: CDR1 MNHNS, CDR2 SASEGT. CDR3: CASSGTGGFKNEKLFF. CDR3 DNA sequence: TGTGCCAGCAGTGGGACAGGGGGCTTCAAAAATGAAAAACTGTTTTTT.

This rearrangement joins TRBV5-1 to TRBJ2-1; TRBD1 matches at 7 bases. J gave up 5 bases and V 4 bases, and 9 bases lay outside the gene matches. Germline CDR1 and CDR2: SGHRS and YFSETQ. This CDR3 comprises 15 residues. For the CDR3, the DNA is TGCGCCAGCAGCGAGGGGGCTATAGGTGACAATGAGCAGTTCTTC. Amino acids: CASSEGAIGDNEQFF.

The V call is TRBV6-1, the J call TRBJ2-7; 8 bases agree with TRBD1. The trim removed 1 base at V and 6 bases at J, leaving 5 bases unmatched. CDR1 MNHNS and CDR2 SASEGT come from the germline V gene. This CDR3 spans 14 amino acids. The CDR3 DNA reads TGTGCCAGCAGTGAAGGGACAGGGTCCAGCGAGCAGTACTTC. Translating it yields CASSEGTGSSEQYF.

This chain joins TRBV6-5 and TRBJ1-1, with 8 bases aligning to TRBD1. With 6 bases clipped from V and 6 bases from J, the junction kept 9 bases outside the gene matches. The CDR3 has 14 residues. CDR1 MNHEY and CDR2 SVGAGI come from the germline V gene. The CDR3 DNA sequence: TGTGCCAGCAGCCTGGCATGGACAGGGTCTGAAGCTTTCTTT. As protein: CASSLAWTGSEAFF.

V usage is TRBV7-9 and J usage is TRBJ1-1; maybe TRBD1 (5 bases). Germline values: CDR1 SEHNR, CDR2 FQNEAQ (reference sequence). This CDR3 spans 14 amino acids. Trimming removed 7 bases from V and 2 bases from J, with 14 bases in between. CDR3 nucleotides: TGTGCCAGCACCCCCCTAAGGGGAAACACTGAAGCTTTCTTT. Amino acids: CASTPLRGNTEAFF.

The genes are TRBV24-1 and TRBJ2-3; the match to TRBD2 covers 8 bases. The germline CDR1 and CDR2 sequences are KGHDR and SFDVKD. The J segment lost 5 bases and the V segment lost 5 bases, leaving 8 bases of the junction unmatched. The CDR3 is made up of 15 amino acids. This CDR3 is CATSGRGLARDTQYF. The DNA of the CDR3 is TGTGCCACCAGTGGACGTGGACTAGCTAGAGATACGCAGTATTTT.

This chain uses TRBV21-1 with TRBJ1-1; the D call of TRBD1 is as the table states it, not checked on the DNA. TRBV21-1 represents a pseudogene. This CDR3 is 9 amino acids long. The CDR3 sequence: CASRQKAFF. CDR3 coding DNA: TGTGCCAGCCGACAGAAAGCTTTCTTT.

The chain is built from TRBV5-5 and TRBJ2-1; 12 positions agree with TRBD2. CDR3 length equals 15 residues. V trimming: 4 bases; J trimming: 11 bases; junction bases outside the gene matches: 10. Germline lookup yields CDR1 SGHKS and CDR2 YYEKEE (reference sequence). CDR3 loop: CASSPSGGAQNQQFF. The CDR3 bases are TGTGCCAGCAGCCCTAGCGGGGGGGCCCAGAACCAGCAGTTCTTC.

This rearrangement joins TRBV27 to TRBJ1-1; D gene uncertain. With 1 base removed from V and 5 bases from J, the gap between germline ends came to 11 bases. The CDR3 runs 14 residues. The germline V gene encodes CDR1 MNHEY and CDR2 SMNVEV (reference sequence). CDR3 in amino acids: CASSLFEGWTEAFF. The CDR3 DNA is TGTGCCAGCAGTTTATTTGAGGGTTGGACTGAAGCTTTCTTT.

The chain carries TRBV27 and TRBJ1-2; 12 nucleotides align to TRBD1. V lost 5 bases, J lost 1 base, and 8 bases stayed unmatched. The CDR3 is 17 residues long. Germline CDR1 and CDR2: MNHEY and SMNVEV (reference sequence). CDR3 coding DNA: TGTGCCAGCAGTGCCGGGACAGGGGGCCAGATTAACTATGGCTACACCTTC. Translating gives CASSAGTGGQINYGYTF.

The chain employs TRBV5-8 and TRBJ2-5, with TRBD2 matching over 10 bases. The V and J ends lost 4 bases and 3 bases, in that order; junction bases with no gene match: 6. The length of the CDR3 is 15 residues. Germline V gene data show CDR1 as SGHTS and CDR2 as YDEGEE. The CDR3 DNA reads as TGTGCCAGCAGCCCCGGACTAGCGGAAAAAGAGACCCAGTACTTC. Translation: CASSPGLAEKETQYF. The complete variable domain, with remaining parts taken from reference TRBV5-8 and TRBJ2-5, reads EAGVTQSPTHLIKTRGQQATLRCSPISGHTSVYWYQQALGLGLQFLLWYDEGEERNRGNFPPRFSGRQFPNYSSELNVNALELEDSALYLCASSPGLAEKETQYFGPGTRLLVL.